The 9 T cell receptor beta chains below were found in one sample sequenced in a study of blood T cell repertoires in COVID-19. Repertoires were generated with immunoSEQ multiplex PCR, while TCRdb's copy carries only in-frame clones and drops some. The table includes some 58,000 clones, approximately 78% detected once. Input material: peripheral blood. The receptor source for this set is a man in his fifties or sixties with COVID-19, enrolled during active disease.

This rearrangement joins TRBV5-1 to TRBJ1-5; 7 nucleotides align to TRBD1. The germline V gene has CDR1 SGHRS and CDR2 YFSETQ. V shed 5 bases and J 4 bases; nucleotides not matched to a gene: 3. This CDR3 has 13 amino acids. The DNA for the CDR3 is TGCGCCAGCAGTCGGACAGGAAATCAGCCCCAGCATTTT. It yields the protein CASSRTGNQPQHF.

The V and J genes are TRBV5-5 and TRBJ2-7; the match to TRBD1 covers 7 bases. After removal of 1 base from V and 5 bases from J, the junction contained 3 bases not matched to a gene. The germline gives CDR1 SGHKS, CDR2 YYEKEE (reference sequence). The CDR3 totals 13 residues. CDR3 DNA: TGTGCCAGCAGCTTGCTCCAGGGGGACGAGCAGTACTTC. As protein: CASSLLQGDEQYF.

The gene calls are TRBV11-1 and TRBJ2-2, with a weak D call TRBD2 (6 bases). V dropped 0 bases and J dropped 7 bases, with 9 bases sitting between them. The CDR3 is 14 amino acids. CDR1 is SGHAT, CDR2 FQDESV, per germline (reference sequence). The chain's CDR3 is CASSLAGGIGELFF. The CDR3 DNA follows: TGTGCCAGCAGCTTAGCAGGAGGGATCGGGGAGCTGTTTTTT. Full variable domain (outside the CDR3, taken from reference TRBV11-1 and TRBJ2-2): EAEVAQSPRYKITEKSQAVAFWCDPISGHATLYWYRQILGQGPELLVQFQDESVVDDSQLPKDRFSAERLKGVDSTLKIQPAELGDSAMYLCASSLAGGIGELFFGEGSRLTVL.

V usage is TRBV19 and J usage is TRBJ1-3, with 8 bases aligning to TRBD1. This CDR3 spans 14 amino acids. Germline CDR1 LNHDA, CDR2 SQIVND (reference sequence). Unmatched junction bases numbered 7, after V lost 8 bases and J lost 4 bases. The DNA for the CDR3 is TGTGCCAGTCTTCCGACAGGGGTGGGAAACACCATATATTTT. Amino acids: CASLPTGVGNTIYF.

The J gene is TRBJ1-2, the V gene TRBV27; possible D gene TRBD1, 5 bases. Between the trimmed V and J ends, which lost 3 bases and 9 bases, there was a span of 14 bases. Per germline, CDR1 MNHEY and CDR2 SMNVEV (reference sequence). This CDR3 is built from 13 residues. DNA of the CDR3: TGTGCCAGCAGTTTCGGAACAGGCGCTAGCTACACCTTC. Protein sequence: CASSFGTGASYTF.

This clone was detected a few times. V usage is TRBV7-9 and J usage is TRBJ2-7; 8 bases match TRBD2. Germline V gives CDR1 SEHNR, CDR2 FQNEAQ (reference sequence). The length of the CDR3 is 15 residues. The V segment lost 1 base and the J segment 3 bases; nucleotides outside the gene matches: 5. CDR3 sequence: CASSLVEAGGYEQYF. The CDR3, as DNA: TGTGCCAGCAGCTTAGTCGAGGCGGGGGGCTACGAGCAGTACTTC.

The chain combines TRBV15 with TRBJ1-2, with 7 bases lining up with TRBD1. The V gene end was trimmed by 0 bases and the J gene end by 4 bases; junction bases not matched to a gene: 8. Germline CDR1 reads LNHNV; CDR2 reads YYDKDF (reference sequence). CDR3 length: 16 amino acids. The DNA of the CDR3 is TGTGCCACCAGCAGAGATCCCGACAGGGCCAGCTATGGCTACACCTTC. Amino acids: CATSRDPDRASYGYTF.

The sample holds one count of this clone. The rearrangement links TRBV4-2 to TRBJ2-1; 13 bases line up with TRBD2. CDR3 length: 19 amino acids. J was trimmed by 4 bases and V by 3 bases; bases with no gene match: 12. Per the germline V gene, CDR1 is LGHNA and CDR2 is YNFKEQ. CDR3 sequence: CASSQPWGTSGIKYNEQFF. The CDR3 DNA follows: TGTGCCAGCAGCCAGCCCTGGGGGACTAGCGGGATTAAATACAATGAGCAGTTCTTC.

The genes are TRBV19 and TRBJ2-5; D is perhaps TRBD1 (5 bases). This CDR3 contains 14 residues. Trimming stripped 5 bases from V and 5 bases from J, with 15 bases between. In germline, CDR1 is LNHDA, CDR2 SQIVND (reference sequence). CDR3 DNA sequence: TGTGCCAGTAGTGGGGCGGCCTTAGGGGAGACCCAGTACTTC. Its protein is CASSGAALGETQYF.